Presented here are 25 T cell receptor beta chains from one specimen sequenced in a study of PD-1 blockade in mismatch repair-deficient tumors. Profiling relied on immunoSEQ multiplex PCR, and the TCRdb table lists in-frame clones only, not all of them. The repertoire holds approximately 130,000 clones, with about 86% as singletons. This material consisted of peripheral blood, taken 44 weeks after starting pembrolizumab. The receptors shown here come from an adult with mismatch repair-deficient cancer.

The chain is built from TRBV21-1 and TRBJ2-3; the table assigns TRBD2, which was not confirmed against the DNA. TRBV21-1 has pseudogene status. The CDR3 sequence is 17 residues long. CDR3 bases: TGTGCCAGCAGCAAAAAACTGTGCGGGAGGGCCGTCGGCGCGCAGTATTTT. The encoded protein is CASSKKLCGRAVGAQYF.

The chain recombines TRBV19 with TRBJ1-5; D gene uncertain. The V and J ends lost 0 bases and 3 bases respectively, with 3 bases between them. Germline CDR1 and CDR2: LNHDA and SQIVND (reference sequence). The CDR3 spans 13 residues. CDR3 protein: CASSIELNQPQHF. As DNA, the CDR3 is TGTGCCAGTAGTATAGAGCTCAATCAGCCCCAGCATTTT.

The sample holds a few counts of this clone. V usage is TRBV2 and J usage is TRBJ2-7; the D is unclear. This CDR3 comprises 13 residues. The V gene's germline CDR1 is SNHLY and CDR2 FYNNEI. Trimming took off 1 base at V and 3 bases at J, with 7 bases between the two ends. CDR3 loop: CASSEDSNYEQYF. The CDR3 DNA sequence: TGTGCCAGCAGTGAAGACAGCAACTACGAGCAGTACTTC.

Within the sample, this clone is medium-sized. This sequence joins TRBV30 and TRBJ2-7, with TRBD1 matching over 10 bases. Germline V gene lookup returns CDR1 GTSNPN and CDR2 SVGIG (reference sequence). The CDR3 runs to 15 residues. Trimming removed 1 base from V and 2 bases from J; junction bases left unmatched: 5. The CDR3 is CAWSGGQGNTYEQYF. The DNA of the CDR3 is TGTGCCTGGAGTGGGGGACAGGGGAACACCTACGAGCAGTACTTC.

J is TRBJ1-1 and V is TRBV4-3; D is undetermined. The CDR3 loop spans 15 amino acids. Germline CDR1 and CDR2: LGHNA and YSLEER. Trimming took off 4 bases at V and 1 base at J, with 13 bases between the two ends. The CDR3 is CASSPEIWGNTEAFF. CDR3 sequence (DNA): TGCGCCAGCAGCCCAGAAATTTGGGGGAACACTGAAGCTTTCTTT.

The rearrangement links TRBV28 to TRBJ2-5, with 7 bases matching TRBD1. CDR1 MDHEN and CDR2 SYDVKM come from the germline V gene. There are 14 residues in the CDR3. The V gene end was trimmed by 4 bases and the J gene end by 0 bases; junction bases not matched to a gene: 2. The CDR3 sequence is CASSSGQDQETQYF. The DNA for the CDR3 is TGTGCCAGCAGTTCCGGACAGGACCAAGAGACCCAGTACTTC.

This sequence joins TRBV28 and TRBJ2-7; no clear D gene. V was pared by 5 bases and J by 4 bases, with 9 bases between. Germline CDR1 and CDR2: MDHEN and SYDVKM. The CDR3 runs to 12 residues. The CDR3 bases are TGTGCCAGCAGTCTTGGGGTTTACGAGCAGTACTTC. Its translation: CASSLGVYEQYF.

The J gene is TRBJ2-3, the V gene TRBV11-1, with a possible D match to TRBD2 (5 bases). Trimming took 2 bases from V and 9 from J, leaving 12 bases between them. CDR1 and CDR2 from the germline V gene are SGHAT and FQDESV (reference sequence). This CDR3 has 13 residues. The DNA of the CDR3 is TGTGCCAGCAGCTTAACTATAACGGGGACGCAGTATTTT. It is translated as CASSLTITGTQYF. The complete variable domain, with remaining parts taken from reference TRBV11-1 and TRBJ2-3, reads EAEVAQSPRYKITEKSQAVAFWCDPISGHATLYWYRQILGQGPELLVQFQDESVVDDSQLPKDRFSAERLKGVDSTLKIQPAELGDSAMYLCASSLTITGTQYFGPGTRLTVL.

The genes are TRBV21-1 and TRBJ2-3; whether TRBD2, the table's D call, matches the DNA was not checked. TRBV21-1 corresponds to a pseudogene. This CDR3 is 12 amino acids long. The CDR3 DNA reads TGTGCCAGCAGCCTCCTTACAGATACGCAGTATTTT. This gives the protein CASSLLTDTQYF.

This CDR3 reads CASSYWTGREQYF. DNA of the CDR3: TGTGCCAGCAGTTACTGGACAGGGAGGGAGCAGTACTTC. The chain is built from TRBV6-6 and TRBJ2-7; 8 positions match TRBD1. Per germline, CDR1 MNHNY and CDR2 SVGAGI (reference sequence). V lost 1 base and J lost 7; bases outside the gene matches: 3. The CDR3 extends over 13 amino acids.

This clone was picked up one time. This sequence joins TRBV6-6 and TRBJ2-3, with 8 bases fitting TRBD2. The germline CDR1 and CDR2 sequences are MNHNY and SVGAGI (reference sequence). CDR3 size: 16 residues. The V gene end was trimmed by 2 bases and the J gene end by 0 bases; junction bases not matched to a gene: 4. The CDR3 nucleotides are TGTGCCAGCAGTTACGAGGTAGCGGGGAGCACAGATACGCAGTATTTT. Translation gives CASSYEVAGSTDTQYF.

This clone is a singleton in its sample. The chain employs TRBV5-3 and TRBJ2-1; 14 positions match TRBD2. TRBV5-3 is placed among ORFs of uncertain function. The CDR3 has 17 amino acids. With V trimmed by 5 bases and J by 4 bases, 8 bases remained unmatched. The CDR3 DNA reads as TGTGCCAGAAGTTTGACTAGCGGGAGGGCCCAATACAATGAGCAGTTCTTC. Its translation is CARSLTSGRAQYNEQFF.

This chain links TRBV18 with TRBJ2-1, with TRBD1 matching over 10 bases. Germline V gene data show CDR1 as KGHSH and CDR2 as LQKENI. This CDR3 has 20 amino acids. The junction had 17 bases not matched to a gene; V was cut back by 3 bases and J by 3 bases. CDR3: CASSPLGGSGTGAFYNEQFF. CDR3 bases: TGTGCCAGCTCACCTCTCGGTGGATCCGGGACAGGGGCTTTCTACAATGAGCAGTTCTTC.

The table lists this clone with a count of one. The chain links TRBV30 to TRBJ2-7; D might be TRBD1 or TRBD2, each matching 5 bases. CDR3 size: 14 residues. V dropped 3 bases and J dropped 3 bases, with 15 bases sitting between them. The V gene's germline CDR1 is GTSNPN and CDR2 SVGIG (reference sequence). In DNA form, the CDR3 reads TGTGCCTGGAGGGGACGGGCGGAGATCTACGAGCAGTACTTC. This codes for CAWRGRAEIYEQYF.

This chain links TRBV21-1 with TRBJ2-7; the listed D gene, TRBD1, was not tested against the DNA. TRBV21-1 is labeled a pseudogene. The CDR3 is 14 residues long. In DNA form, the CDR3 reads TGTGCCAGCAGCGTGACAGGAGGATCCTACGAGCAGTACTTC. Encoded protein: CASSVTGGSYEQYF.

The V gene is TRBV10-3, the J gene TRBJ2-2; no firm D call. Trimming stripped 10 bases from V and 4 bases from J, with 10 bases between. The CDR3 has 12 amino acids. The germline CDR1 and CDR2 sequences are ENHRY and SYGVKD. CDR3 protein: CATTWRTGELFF. Here the CDR3 DNA reads TGTGCCACGACGTGGCGCACCGGGGAGCTGTTTTTT.

The rearrangement uses TRBV7-9 and TRBJ2-2; 7 positions match TRBD1. Per germline, CDR1 SEHNR and CDR2 FQNEAQ (reference sequence). Trimming cost V 5 bases and J 3 bases; bases outside gene matches: 3. CDR3 length: 14 amino acids. CDR3 coding DNA: TGTGCCAGCAGCGTACAGGGGTACACCGGGGAGCTGTTTTTT. It encodes CASSVQGYTGELFF.

This CDR3 reads CASSYSGSPSPRGYTF. CDR3 nucleotides: TGTGCCAGCAGTTACTCAGGCAGCCCCAGCCCTCGGGGCTACACCTTC. The chain employs TRBV6-5 and TRBJ1-2; D not resolved. CDR1 is MNHEY and CDR2 is SVGAGI in the germline V gene. The CDR3 extends over 16 amino acids. Deletions cut 0 bases from V and 8 bases from J, with 19 bases between.

The chain uses TRBV13 and TRBJ2-5, with 8 nucleotides matching TRBD1. V trimming: 5 bases; J trimming: 4 bases; junction bases outside the gene matches: 12. This CDR3 has 16 residues. Germline assignment: CDR1 PRHDT and CDR2 FYEKMQ (reference sequence). For the CDR3, the DNA is TGTGCCAGCAGCACACGCCAAGAAGACAGGGGAGAGACCCAGTACTTC. It translates to CASSTRQEDRGETQYF. Combining the CDR3 with reference TRBV13 and TRBJ2-5 gives the whole variable domain AAGVIQSPRHLIKEKRETATLKCYPIPRHDTVYWYQQGPGQDPQFLISFYEKMQSDKGSIPDRFSAQQFSDYHSELNMSSLELGDSALYFCASSTRQEDRGETQYFGPGTRLLVL.

DNA for the CDR3: TGTGCCAGCAGCACCCGGACAGCGAGCTCCTACGAGCAGTACTTC. Its translation: CASSTRTASSYEQYF. This sequence joins TRBV21-1 and TRBJ2-7; the table's D call TRBD1 went unverified against the DNA. TRBV21-1 is reported as a pseudogene. The length of the CDR3 is 15 residues.

The CDR3 nucleotides are TGTGCCAGCAATGTTAGAGCTGGGACTAATGAAAAACTGTTTTTT. Amino acid sequence: CASNVRAGTNEKLFF. This rearrangement joins TRBV28 to TRBJ1-4; D gene unclear. Deletions cut 7 bases from V and 2 bases from J, with 14 bases between. The germline V gene encodes CDR1 MDHEN and CDR2 SYDVKM. The CDR3 is 15 residues long. The full variable domain, its missing parts supplied by reference TRBV28 and TRBJ1-4, is DVKVTQSSRYLVKRTGEKVFLECVQDMDHENMFWYRQDPGLGLRLIYFSYDVKMKEKGDIPEGYSVSREKKERFSLILESASTNQTSMYLCASNVRAGTNEKLFFGSGTQLSVL.

The V gene is TRBV7-2, the J gene TRBJ1-2; D unclear. V gave up 0 bases and J gave up 8 bases, with 4 bases separating them. Looked up from germline, CDR1 is SGHTA and CDR2 is FQGNSA. CDR3 length: 11 amino acids. The CDR3 region has the DNA TGTGCCAGCAGCTTAGCTCTCGGCTACACCTTC. It encodes CASSLALGYTF.

The genes are TRBV7-9 and TRBJ2-5, with D perhaps matching TRBD1 (7 bases). Looked up from germline, CDR1 is SEHNR and CDR2 is FQNEAQ (reference sequence). The CDR3 length is 15 residues. Trimming removed 4 bases from V and 5 bases from J, with 17 bases in between. CDR3 region: CASSSPNRGGETQYF. The CDR3 DNA is TGTGCCAGCAGCTCCCCAAACAGGGGAGGTGAGACCCAGTACTTC.

The chain combines TRBV4-1 with TRBJ2-3; 7 bases map to TRBD2. The V segment lost 0 bases and the J segment 1 base; nucleotides outside the gene matches: 7. The CDR3 has 17 residues. Germline values: CDR1 MGHRA, CDR2 YSYEKL. DNA for the CDR3: TGCGCCAGCAGCCAAGATCTTCGTCTAGCGGGCACAGATACGCAGTATTTT. It codes for CASSQDLRLAGTDTQYF.

This rearrangement joins TRBV27 to TRBJ2-1; 11 nucleotides agree with TRBD2. V lost 5 bases and J lost 4; bases outside the gene matches: 4. CDR3 size: 15 residues. Germline V gene sequence: CDR1 MNHEY, CDR2 SMNVEV (reference sequence). Here the CDR3 DNA reads TGTGCCAGCAGTGCCGGGACTAGCGGATACAATGAGCAGTTCTTC. Protein sequence: CASSAGTSGYNEQFF.